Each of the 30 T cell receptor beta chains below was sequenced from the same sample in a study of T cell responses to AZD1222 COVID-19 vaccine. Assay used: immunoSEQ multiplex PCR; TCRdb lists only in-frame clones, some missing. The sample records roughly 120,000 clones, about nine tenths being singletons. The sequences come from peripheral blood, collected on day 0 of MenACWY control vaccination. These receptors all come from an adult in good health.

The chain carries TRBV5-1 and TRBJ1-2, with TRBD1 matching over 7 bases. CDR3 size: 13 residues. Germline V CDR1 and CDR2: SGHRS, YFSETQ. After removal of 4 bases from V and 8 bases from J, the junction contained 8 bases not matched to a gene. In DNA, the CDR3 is TGCGCCAGCAGCGATGACAGGGTCGGAGGCTACACCTTC. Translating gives CASSDDRVGGYTF.

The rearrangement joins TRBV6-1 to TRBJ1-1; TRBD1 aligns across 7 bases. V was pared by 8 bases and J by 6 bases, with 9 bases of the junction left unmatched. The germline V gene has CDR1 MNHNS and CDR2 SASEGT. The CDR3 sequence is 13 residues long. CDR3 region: CASGTGTEPEAFF. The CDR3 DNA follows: TGTGCCAGCGGTACCGGGACAGAGCCTGAAGCTTTCTTT.

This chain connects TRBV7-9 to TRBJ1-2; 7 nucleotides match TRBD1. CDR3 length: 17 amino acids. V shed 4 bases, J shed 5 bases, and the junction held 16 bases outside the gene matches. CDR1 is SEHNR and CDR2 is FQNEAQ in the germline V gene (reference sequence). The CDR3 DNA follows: TGTGCCAGCAGCTATGGACAGGCCGCGTCCATGGGGTATGGCTACACCTTC. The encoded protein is CASSYGQAASMGYGYTF.

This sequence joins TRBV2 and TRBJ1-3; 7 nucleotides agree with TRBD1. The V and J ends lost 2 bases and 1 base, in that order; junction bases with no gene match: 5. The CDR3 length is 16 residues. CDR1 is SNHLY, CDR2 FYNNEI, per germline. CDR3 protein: CASSELTGRSGNTIYF. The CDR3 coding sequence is TGTGCCAGCAGTGAACTGACAGGGCGGTCTGGAAACACCATATATTTT. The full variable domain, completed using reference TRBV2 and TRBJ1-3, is EPEVTQTPSHQVTQMGQEVILRCVPISNHLYFYWYRQILGQKVEFLVSFYNNEISEKSEIFDDQFSVERPDGSNFTLKIRSTKLEDSAMYFCASSELTGRSGNTIYFGEGSWLTVV.

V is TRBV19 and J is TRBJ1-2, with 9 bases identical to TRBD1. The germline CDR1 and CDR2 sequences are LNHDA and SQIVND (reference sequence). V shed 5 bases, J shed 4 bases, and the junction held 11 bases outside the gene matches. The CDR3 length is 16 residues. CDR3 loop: CASSPSGQGYGYGYTF. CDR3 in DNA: TGTGCCAGTAGTCCCTCTGGACAGGGGTACGGCTATGGCTACACCTTC.

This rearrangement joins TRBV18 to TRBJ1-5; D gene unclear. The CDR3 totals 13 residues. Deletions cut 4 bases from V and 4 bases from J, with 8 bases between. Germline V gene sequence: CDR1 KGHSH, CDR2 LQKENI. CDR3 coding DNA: TGTGCCAGCTCACGGCAAGGGAATCAGCCCCAGCATTTT. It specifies CASSRQGNQPQHF.

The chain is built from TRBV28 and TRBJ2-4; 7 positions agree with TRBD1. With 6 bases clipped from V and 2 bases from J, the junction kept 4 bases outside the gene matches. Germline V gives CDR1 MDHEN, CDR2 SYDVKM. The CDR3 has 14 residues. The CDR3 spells CASSSQGTKNIQYF. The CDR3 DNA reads TGTGCCAGCAGCTCACAGGGGACCAAAAACATTCAGTACTTC.

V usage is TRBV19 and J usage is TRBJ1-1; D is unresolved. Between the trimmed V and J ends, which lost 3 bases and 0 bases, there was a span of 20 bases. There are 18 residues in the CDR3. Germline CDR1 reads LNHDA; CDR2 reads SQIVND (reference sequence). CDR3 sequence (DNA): TGTGCCAGTAGTATCAGGAGGGAGTCGCTTTTAATGAACACTGAAGCTTTCTTT. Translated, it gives CASSIRRESLLMNTEAFF. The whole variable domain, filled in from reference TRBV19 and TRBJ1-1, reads DGGITQSPKYLFRKEGQNVTLSCEQNLNHDAMYWYRQDPGQGLRLIYYSQIVNDFQKGDIAEGYSVSREKKESFPLTVTSAQKNPTAFYLCASSIRRESLLMNTEAFFGQGTRLTVV.

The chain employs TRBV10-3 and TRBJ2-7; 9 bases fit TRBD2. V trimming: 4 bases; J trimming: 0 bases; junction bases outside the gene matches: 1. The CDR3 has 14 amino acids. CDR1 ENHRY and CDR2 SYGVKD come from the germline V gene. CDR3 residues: CAISAREGSYEQYF. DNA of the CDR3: TGTGCCATCAGTGCGCGGGAGGGCTCCTACGAGCAGTACTTC.

CDR3 loop: CASSQSIDQPQHF. The CDR3 DNA follows: TGTGCCAGCAGCCAATCGATCGATCAGCCCCAGCATTTT. This chain joins TRBV16 and TRBJ1-5, with unresolved D. CDR1 is KGHSY and CDR2 is FQNENV in the germline V gene. Trimming shortened V by 0 bases and J by 5 bases, and 5 bases separated the two germline ends. The CDR3 runs to 13 residues.

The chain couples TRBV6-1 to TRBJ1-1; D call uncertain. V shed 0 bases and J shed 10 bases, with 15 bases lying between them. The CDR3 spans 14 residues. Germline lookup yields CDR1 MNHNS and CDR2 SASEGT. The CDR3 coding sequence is TGTGCCAGCAGTGAAGCGGAGGCTCTCCCGGGAGCTTTCTTT. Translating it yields CASSEAEALPGAFF.

CDR3 residues: CASSQDMAFGQYF. Here the CDR3 DNA reads TGTGCCAGCAGCCAAGATATGGCTTTCGGGCAGTACTTC. The rearrangement joins TRBV3-1 (or the pseudogene TRBV3-2) to TRBJ2-7; D is unclear. The germline V gene has CDR1 LGHDT and CDR2 YNNKEL (reference sequence). This CDR3 region has 13 residues. The V and J ends lost 0 bases and 9 bases respectively, with 12 bases between them.

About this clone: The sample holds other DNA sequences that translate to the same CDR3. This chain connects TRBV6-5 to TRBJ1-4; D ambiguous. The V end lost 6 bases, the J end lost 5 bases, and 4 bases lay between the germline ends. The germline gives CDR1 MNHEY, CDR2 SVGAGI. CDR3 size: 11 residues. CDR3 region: CASRLNEKLFF. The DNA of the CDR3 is TGTGCCAGCAGGCTCAATGAAAAACTGTTTTTT.

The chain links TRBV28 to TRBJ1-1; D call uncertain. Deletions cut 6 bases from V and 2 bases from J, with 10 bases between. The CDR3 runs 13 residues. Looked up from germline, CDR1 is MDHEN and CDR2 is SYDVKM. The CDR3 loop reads CASSLPHNTEAFF. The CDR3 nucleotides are TGTGCCAGCAGCCTCCCCCATAACACTGAAGCTTTCTTT.

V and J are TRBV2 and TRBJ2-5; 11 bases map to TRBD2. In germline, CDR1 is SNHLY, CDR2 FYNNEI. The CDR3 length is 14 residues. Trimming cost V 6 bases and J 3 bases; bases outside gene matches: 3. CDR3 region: CASRMGLAEETQYF. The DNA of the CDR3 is TGTGCCAGCAGGATGGGACTAGCGGAAGAGACCCAGTACTTC.

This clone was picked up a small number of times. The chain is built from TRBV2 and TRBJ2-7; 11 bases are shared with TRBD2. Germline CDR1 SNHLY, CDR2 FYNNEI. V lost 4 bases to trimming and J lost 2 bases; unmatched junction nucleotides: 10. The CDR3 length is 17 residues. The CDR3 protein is CASSGRTSGLMAYEQYF. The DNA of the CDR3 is TGTGCCAGCAGTGGGCGGACTAGCGGGCTGATGGCCTACGAGCAGTACTTC.

The CDR3 nucleotides are TGCGCCAGCAGCCAAGTTTCGTTAGGCAATCAGCCCCAGCATTTT. Its translation: CASSQVSLGNQPQHF. The chain is built from TRBV4-1 and TRBJ1-5; D remains unclear. V was trimmed by 1 base and J by 2 bases, leaving 9 bases between them. The V gene's germline CDR1 is MGHRA and CDR2 YSYEKL. The CDR3 spans 15 residues.

CDR3 amino acids: CASSERGSVNAKNIQYF. CDR3 nucleotides: TGTGCCAGCAGTGAAAGAGGGTCGGTTAACGCCAAAAACATTCAGTACTTC. The rearrangement links TRBV6-1 to TRBJ2-4; TRBD2 might be the D (5 bases). Germline V gives CDR1 MNHNS, CDR2 SASEGT. The CDR3 sequence is 17 residues long. V was clipped by 2 bases and J by 1 base, with 15 bases between them.

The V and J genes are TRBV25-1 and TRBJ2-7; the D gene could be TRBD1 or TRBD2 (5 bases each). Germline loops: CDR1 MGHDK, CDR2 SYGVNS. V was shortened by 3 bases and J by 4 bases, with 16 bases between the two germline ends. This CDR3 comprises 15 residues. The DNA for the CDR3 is TGTGCCAGCAGTGATCCCCGGGGCGGACGATACGAGCAGTACTTC. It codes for CASSDPRGGRYEQYF.

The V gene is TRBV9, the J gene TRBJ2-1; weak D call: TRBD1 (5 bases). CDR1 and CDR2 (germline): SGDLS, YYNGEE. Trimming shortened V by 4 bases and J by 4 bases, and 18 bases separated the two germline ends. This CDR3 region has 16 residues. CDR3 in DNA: TGTGCCAGCAGCTCCCCACGACAGCTAACGTACAATGAGCAGTTCTTC. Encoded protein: CASSSPRQLTYNEQFF.

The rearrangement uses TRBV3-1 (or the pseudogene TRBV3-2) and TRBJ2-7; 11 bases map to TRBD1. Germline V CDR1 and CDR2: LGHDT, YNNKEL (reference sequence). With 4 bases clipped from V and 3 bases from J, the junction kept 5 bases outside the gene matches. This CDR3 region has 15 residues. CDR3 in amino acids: CASSPPGTGGYEQYF. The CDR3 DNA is TGTGCCAGCAGCCCACCCGGGACAGGGGGCTACGAGCAGTACTTC.

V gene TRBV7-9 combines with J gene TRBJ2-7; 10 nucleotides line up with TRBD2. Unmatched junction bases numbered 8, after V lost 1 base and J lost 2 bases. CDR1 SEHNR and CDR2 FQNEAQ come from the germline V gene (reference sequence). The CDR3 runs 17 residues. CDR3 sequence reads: CASSLVSSSGRAYEQYF. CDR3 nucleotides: TGTGCCAGCAGCTTAGTCTCCTCTAGCGGGAGAGCCTACGAGCAGTACTTC.

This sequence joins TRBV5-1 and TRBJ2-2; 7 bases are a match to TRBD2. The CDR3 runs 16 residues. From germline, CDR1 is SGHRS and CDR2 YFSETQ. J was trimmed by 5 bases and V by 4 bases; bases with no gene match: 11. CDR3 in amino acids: CASSPGSSSGTGELFF. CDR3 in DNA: TGCGCCAGCAGCCCGGGTTCGAGTAGCGGGACCGGGGAGCTGTTTTTT. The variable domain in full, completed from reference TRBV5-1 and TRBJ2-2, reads KAGVTQTPRYLIKTRGQQVTLSCSPISGHRSVSWYQQTPGQGLQFLFEYFSETQRNKGNFPGRFSGRQFSNSRSEMNVSTLELGDSALYLCASSPGSSSGTGELFFGEGSRLTVL.

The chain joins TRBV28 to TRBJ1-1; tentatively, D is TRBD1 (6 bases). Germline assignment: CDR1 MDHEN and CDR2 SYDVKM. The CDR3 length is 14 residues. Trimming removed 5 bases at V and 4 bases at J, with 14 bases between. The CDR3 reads CASSPGQMGTEAFF. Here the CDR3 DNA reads TGTGCCAGCAGTCCCGGACAGATGGGCACTGAAGCTTTCTTT.

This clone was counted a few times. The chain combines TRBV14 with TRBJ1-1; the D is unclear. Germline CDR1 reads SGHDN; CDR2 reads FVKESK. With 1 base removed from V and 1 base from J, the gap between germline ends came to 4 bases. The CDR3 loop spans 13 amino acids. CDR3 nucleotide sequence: TGTGCCAGCAGCCAAGGATGGAACACTGAAGCTTTCTTT. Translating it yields CASSQGWNTEAFF.

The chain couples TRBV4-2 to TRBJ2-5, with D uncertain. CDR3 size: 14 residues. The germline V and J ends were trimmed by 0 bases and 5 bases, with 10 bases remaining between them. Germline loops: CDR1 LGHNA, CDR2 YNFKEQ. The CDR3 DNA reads TGTGCCAGCAGCCAAGATCTGCCCGGGGAGACCCAGTACTTC. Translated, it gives CASSQDLPGETQYF.

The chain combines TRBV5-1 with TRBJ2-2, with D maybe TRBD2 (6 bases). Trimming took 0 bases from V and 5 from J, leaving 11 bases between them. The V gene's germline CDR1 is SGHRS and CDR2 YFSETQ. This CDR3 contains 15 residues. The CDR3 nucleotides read TGCGCCAGCAGCTTGGATCTTGGGACTACCGGGGAGCTGTTTTTT. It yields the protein CASSLDLGTTGELFF.

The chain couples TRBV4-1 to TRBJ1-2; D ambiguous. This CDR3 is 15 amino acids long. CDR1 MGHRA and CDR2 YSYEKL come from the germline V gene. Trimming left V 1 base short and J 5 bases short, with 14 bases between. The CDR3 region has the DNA TGCGCCAGCAGCCAAGTACTCCCTGATACTTATGGCTACACCTTC. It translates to CASSQVLPDTYGYTF.

The DNA for the CDR3 is TGTGCCAGCAGCTATCTGGGGGGAAGGAGGAAGGAGACCCAGTACTTC. This encodes CASSYLGGRRKETQYF. The chain is built from TRBV28 and TRBJ2-5; TRBD2 is a possible D gene (6 bases). CDR3 length: 16 amino acids. CDR1 and CDR2 from the germline V gene are MDHEN and SYDVKM. V lost 6 bases and J 5 bases, leaving 22 bases between the germline ends.

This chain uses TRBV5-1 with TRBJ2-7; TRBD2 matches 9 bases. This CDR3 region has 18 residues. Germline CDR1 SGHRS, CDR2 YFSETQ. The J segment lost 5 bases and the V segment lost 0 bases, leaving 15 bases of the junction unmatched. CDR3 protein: CASSLGWAVAGVGNEQYF. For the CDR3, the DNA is TGCGCCAGCAGCTTGGGGTGGGCCGTAGCGGGAGTCGGGAACGAGCAGTACTTC.